This T cell receptor beta chain was captured by sequencing in a study of T cells expressing NK-cell markers. On the study more broadly: According to the study, TCR beta repertoires originated from sorted CD3+CD56+NKG2C+, CD3+CD56+NKG2C- and CD3+CD56-NKG2C+ T cells. Study-level results: Unclear, still, was the HCMV specificity of the expanded NKG2C+ T cell clones.

The CDR3 length is 12 residues. In germline, CDR1 is SQVTM, CDR2 ANQGSEA. As concerns this clonotype: Its antigen is not known.

TCRdb re-analyzed the 5' RACE reads; it lists each CDR3 protein once, without DNA. The sample's table shows some 280,000 distinct CDR3 sequences. Material for sequencing was blood T cells: a sorted CD56 or NKG2C T cell subset, CD4+ or CD8+ T cells, or bulk PBMC T cells (not recorded which). This sequence joins TRBV29-1 and TRBJ2-7. The receptor's source is a man between 18 and 35 years old in good health. CDR3 amino acids: CSVRLRVDEQYF.